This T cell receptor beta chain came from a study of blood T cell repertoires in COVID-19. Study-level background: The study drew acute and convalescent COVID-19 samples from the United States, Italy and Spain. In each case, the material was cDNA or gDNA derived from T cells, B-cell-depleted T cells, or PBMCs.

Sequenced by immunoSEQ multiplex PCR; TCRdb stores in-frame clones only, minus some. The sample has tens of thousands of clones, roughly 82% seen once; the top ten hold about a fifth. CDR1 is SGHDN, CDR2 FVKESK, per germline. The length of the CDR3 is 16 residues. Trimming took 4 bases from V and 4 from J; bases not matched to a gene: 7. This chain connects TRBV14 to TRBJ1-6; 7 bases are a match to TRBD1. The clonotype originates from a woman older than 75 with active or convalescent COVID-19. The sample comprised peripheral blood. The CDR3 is CASSPRGQVYNSPLHF. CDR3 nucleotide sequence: TGTGCCAGCAGCCCCCGCGGACAGGTTTATAATTCACCCCTCCACTTT.